This TCR beta chain was recorded in a study of blood T cell repertoires in COVID-19. In germline, CDR1 is MDHEN, CDR2 SYDVKM. The ends were cut back, 3 bases at V and 0 bases at J, with 12 bases in the middle. CDR3 length: 16 amino acids. In the authors' methods: Estimation of nucleated cell counts relied on the amplification of reference gene primers. Generated by immunoSEQ multiplex PCR, the TCRdb table keeps only in-frame clones and is missing some. From that table come the V and J calls and clone size; the DNA was used to work out D and trimming. This sample carries fewer than 400,000 clones, about 92% of them seen once, and the ten largest clones take about 18%.

The genes are TRBV28 and TRBJ1-5; no definite D call. This sequence originates from a woman in her twenties or thirties who had recovered from COVID-19. Sequenced sample: PBMCs or T cells enriched from blood (not recorded which). The CDR3 region has the DNA TGTGCCAGCAGTTTGGCAGGAACTGATAGCAATCAGCCCCAGCATTTT. Translated, it gives CASSLAGTDSNQPQHF.